This TCR beta chain appears in the sequencing data of a study of blood T cell repertoires in COVID-19. Across the study: Sites across the United States, Italy and Spain contributed samples from acute and convalescent COVID-19. Sources were T cells, B-cell-depleted T cells, or PBMCs; the material itself was cDNA or gDNA.

Methods used by the authors: Amplification with reference gene primers provided the estimates of nucleated cell counts. Repertoires were generated with immunoSEQ multiplex PCR, while TCRdb's copy carries only in-frame clones and drops some. V, J and clone size are those of that table, while D and trimming were read from the DNA. The repertoire consists of some 120,000 clones, with roughly 90% occurring once and the leading ten covering 7.6%. In germline, CDR1 is LNHDA, CDR2 SQIVND (reference sequence). The ends were cut back, 10 bases at V and 0 bases at J, with 15 bases in the middle. This CDR3 comprises 14 residues.

The material sequenced was peripheral blood. The rearrangement links TRBV19 to TRBJ1-2, with D hard to call. This receptor was obtained from a man aged 50 to 60 with acute or convalescent COVID-19. CDR3: CAIEGGQPNYGYTF. The DNA for the CDR3 is TGTGCCATAGAAGGCGGGCAGCCTAACTATGGCTACACCTTC.